A single T cell receptor beta chain is shown here with its context. This clonotype has at least ten counts. Its specific antigen is unknown. No qualities accompany the bases; no much larger clone lies one base away. Sequencer: Illumina NovaSeq 6000. TCRalpha and TCRbeta cDNA libraries were constructed by 5'RACE with constant-segment primers, with sample barcodes and unique molecular identifiers being introduced. RNA was extracted from every sample with Trizol reagent. Libraries were amplified in two PCR steps, with a second sample barcode and Illumina TruSeq adapters added in the second step. Libraries were sequenced on an Illumina NovaSeq with 2 x 150 bp paired-end reads. Under the source paper's analysis protocol: Demultiplexing of reads and collapsing into UMI-guided consensus sequences were performed with migec v1.2.7. With mixcr v2.1.11, UMI consensuses were aligned to TRA and TRB V and J templates and assembled into clonotypes. A clonotype was counted as expanded or contracted only when both edgeR and NoisET called the clonotype significant, with the noise models trained on biological replicates. edgeR calls used a false discovery rate-adjusted p below 0.01 and a log2 fold-change threshold of 1. As an exploratory analysis of dynamics, PCA with hierarchical clustering was applied to max-normalized trajectories of the 1000 most abundant clonotypes. Separately sequenced CD4+ and CD8+ repertoires were used to assign the CD4 or CD8 phenotype of responding clones. The public reads were reanalyzed by TCRdb: fastp trimming at Q25, MiXCR alignment, in-frame beta chains only. When rows share a CDR3 protein, they turn into one entry using the most common DNA and genes. TCRdb's processing, not the study's, gives the V and J calls here. A total of 470,000 or so distinct CDR3 sequences appear in this sample, under 20% of them only once. Roughly 21% of the sample is in the top ten clones.

This sample was included in a study of T-cell memory formation after mild COVID-19 (dated by TCRdb to about 2021). Concerning the study at large: TCR sequence clusters from the two donors were largely donor specific. Longitudinal TCRalpha and TCRbeta repertoire sequencing tracked T-cell clones expanding and contracting after mild COVID-19 in a couple of donors. Two young, previously healthy adult volunteers made up the cohort, one male and one female. Broader findings and caveats from the paper: Clones that contracted from day 15 to 85 showed balanced CD4/CD8 phenotypes, whereas a second wave of clones that expanded from day 15 to 37 leaned towards CD4+. The study included only a couple of mild cases, and larger cohorts that include severe cases with pre-infection samples were judged to be necessary. Some responding clones were detected in pre-infection memory, which suggested that pre-existing cross-reactive memory T cells had joined the SARS-CoV-2 response. SARS-CoV-2 specificity was not confirmed for the second-wave clones peaking on day 37. Contracting CD4+ clones turned up mainly in the CM and EM memory subsets, whereas EMRA was where CD8+ clones were enriched.

PBMCs were isolated by Ficoll-Paque density gradient centrifugation. The sequence was collected from a young man who had mild COVID-19 (a few samples of this study predate the infection). The sample titles of this study are shuffled in the database, so cell type and time point are left out; the donor was told from shared clones. Source material: PBMCs or a T cell subset sorted from them (not recorded which).

The CDR3 region reads CASSWRGVTDTQYF. Here is the DNA: TGTGCCAGCAGCTGGCGGGGGGTCACAGATACGCAGTATTTT. The chain was built from TRBV7-8 and TRBJ2-3, and 8 bases in between align with TRBD2. Reading from cysteine to phenylalanine, the CDR3 counts 14 amino acids. The only DNA kept is the CDR3, 42 bases in frame from the first base. Trimming removed 4 bases from V and 2 bases from J; the gene matches leave 2 bases unexplained. Looking up the germline V gene yields CDR1 SGHVS and CDR2 FQNEAQ. Joined to the reference TRBV7-8 and TRBJ2-3 proteins, this CDR3 gives the full variable domain: GAGVSQSPRYKVAKRGQDVALRCDPISGHVSLFWYQQALGQGPEFLTYFQNEAQLDKSGLPSDRFFAERPEGSVSTLKIQRTQQEDSAVYLCASSWRGVTDTQYFGPGTRLTVL.